This T cell receptor (beta chain) was captured in a study of circulating CD8 cells and anti-PD-1 response in melanoma. The wider study: Response groups: complete/partial responders versus stable/progressive non-responders.

TCR libraries were prepared from roughly 15 ng of total RNA with the QIAseq Immune Repertoire TCR panel. MiXCR, run by TCRdb on the reads, gives a single entry per CDR3 protein. This sample carries about 180 distinct CDR3 sequences, 22% of them seen once, and the ten largest clones take roughly 50%. From live CD3+CD8+TCRalphabeta+ cells, four PD-1 and/or TIGIT subsets were sorted. Overall study findings and caveats: Most experiments lacked replicates. DNEG was most diverse; TIGIT repertoires were least diverse. No tumor material was available, so peptide assays assessed reactivity.

In its sample, this clonotype ranks as large. Its antigen is still unknown. In this CDR3 the conserved last residue, phenylalanine or tryptophan, is missing, so a read error is likely. Sequenced material: CD8+ T cells from PBMCs, taken at baseline or after one month of anti-PD-1 therapy (not recorded which). The sequence was collected from a human donor with melanoma.

The CDR3, as DNA: TGTGCCAGCAGTTACTCGACAACCGAGCAGTACCTC. It specifies CASSYSTTEQYL. The genes are TRBV6-2 or TRBV6-3 and TRBJ2-7; D is uncertain. The germline V gene encodes CDR1 MNHEY and CDR2 SVGEGT. The CDR3 runs 12 residues. The germline V and J ends were trimmed by 0 bases and 6 bases, with 6 bases remaining between them.